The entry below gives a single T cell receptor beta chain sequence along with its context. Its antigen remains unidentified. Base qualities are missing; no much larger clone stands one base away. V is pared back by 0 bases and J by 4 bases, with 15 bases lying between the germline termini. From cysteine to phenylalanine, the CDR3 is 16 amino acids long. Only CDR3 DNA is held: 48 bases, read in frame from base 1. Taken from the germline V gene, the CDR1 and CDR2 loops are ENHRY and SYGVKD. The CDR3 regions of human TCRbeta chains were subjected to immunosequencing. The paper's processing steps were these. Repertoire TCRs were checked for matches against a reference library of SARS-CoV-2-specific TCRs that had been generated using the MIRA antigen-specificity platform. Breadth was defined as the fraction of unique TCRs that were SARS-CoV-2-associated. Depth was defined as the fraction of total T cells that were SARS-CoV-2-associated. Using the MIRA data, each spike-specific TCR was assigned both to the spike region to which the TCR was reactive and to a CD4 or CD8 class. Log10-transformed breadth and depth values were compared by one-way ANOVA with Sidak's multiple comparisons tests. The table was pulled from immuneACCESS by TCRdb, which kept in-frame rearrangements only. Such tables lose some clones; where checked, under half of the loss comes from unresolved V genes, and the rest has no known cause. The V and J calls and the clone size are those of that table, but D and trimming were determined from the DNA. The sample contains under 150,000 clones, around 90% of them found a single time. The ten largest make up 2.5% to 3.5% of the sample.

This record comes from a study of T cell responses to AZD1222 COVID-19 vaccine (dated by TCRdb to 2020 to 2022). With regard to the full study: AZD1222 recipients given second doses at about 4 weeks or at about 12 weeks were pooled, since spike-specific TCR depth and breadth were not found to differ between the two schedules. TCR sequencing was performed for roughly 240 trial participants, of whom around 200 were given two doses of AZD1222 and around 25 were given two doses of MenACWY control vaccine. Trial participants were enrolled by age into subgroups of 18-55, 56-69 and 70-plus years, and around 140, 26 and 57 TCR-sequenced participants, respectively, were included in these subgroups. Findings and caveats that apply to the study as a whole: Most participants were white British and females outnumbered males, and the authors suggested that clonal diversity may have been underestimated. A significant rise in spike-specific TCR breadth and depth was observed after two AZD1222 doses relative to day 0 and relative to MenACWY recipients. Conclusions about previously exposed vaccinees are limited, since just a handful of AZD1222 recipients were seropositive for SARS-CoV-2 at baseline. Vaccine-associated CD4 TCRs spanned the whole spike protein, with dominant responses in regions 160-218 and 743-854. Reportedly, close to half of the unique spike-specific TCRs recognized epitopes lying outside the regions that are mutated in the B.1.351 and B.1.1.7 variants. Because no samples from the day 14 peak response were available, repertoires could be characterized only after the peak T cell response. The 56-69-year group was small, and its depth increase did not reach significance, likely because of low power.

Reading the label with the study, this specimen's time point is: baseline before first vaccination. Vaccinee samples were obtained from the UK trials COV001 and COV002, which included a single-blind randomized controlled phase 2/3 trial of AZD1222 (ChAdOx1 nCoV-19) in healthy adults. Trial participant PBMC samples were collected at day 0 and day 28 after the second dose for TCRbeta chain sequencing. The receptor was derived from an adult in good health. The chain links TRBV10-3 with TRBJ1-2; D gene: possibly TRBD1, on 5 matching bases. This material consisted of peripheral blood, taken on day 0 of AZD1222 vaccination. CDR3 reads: CAISESRGTSGYGYTF. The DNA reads TGTGCCATCAGTGAGTCGAGAGGGACTTCTGGCTATGGCTACACCTTC.